A selection of T cell receptor beta chains follows, all from one sample in a study of blood T cell repertoires in COVID-19. Libraries were prepared by immunoSEQ multiplex PCR; TCRdb keeps only in-frame clonotypes and omits some of them. The sample consists of 250,000 to 350,000 clones, roughly 87% of them appearing once. The sequenced sample consisted of PBMCs or T cells enriched from blood (not recorded which). These receptors originate from a young woman who had recovered from COVID-19. Both conserved end residues are part of each CDR3. D genes are given only for firm matches. Not every row has a clone size; where given, it reads once, few, many or a size class.

d_call: -; cdr3_length: 17; v_call: TRBV4-1; j_call: TRBJ2-2; clone_size: -; cdr3_nt: TGCGCCAGCAGCCAACTCTCGGGTGGGGGCGACTCCGGGGAGCTGTTTTTT; cdr3_aa: CASSQLSGGGDSGELFF
d_call: TRBD2; cdr3_length: 16; v_call: TRBV19; j_call: TRBJ2-7; clone_size: -; cdr3_nt: TGTGCCAGTATCCCCTCGGGGGGGGGCCATCCGAACGAGCAGTACTTC; cdr3_aa: CASIPSGGGHPNEQYF
d_call: TRBD2; cdr3_length: 13; v_call: TRBV6-5; j_call: TRBJ2-7; clone_size: -; cdr3_nt: TGTGCCAGCAGTACTTCAGCGGGGAGCGAGCAGTACTTC; cdr3_aa: CASSTSAGSEQYF
d_call: TRBD1; cdr3_length: 13; v_call: TRBV7-8; j_call: TRBJ1-1; clone_size: -; cdr3_nt: TGTGCCAGCAGCCGGGACAGGAACACTGAAGCTTTCTTT; cdr3_aa: CASSRDRNTEAFF
d_call: TRBD1; cdr3_length: 14; v_call: TRBV5-4; j_call: TRBJ2-7; clone_size: -; cdr3_nt: TGTGCCAGCAGCCGGGACAGCGGAACCTACGAGCAGTACTTC; cdr3_aa: CASSRDSGTYEQYF
d_call: TRBD2; cdr3_length: 13; v_call: TRBV12-3/TRBV12-4; j_call: TRBJ2-1; clone_size: -; cdr3_nt: TGTGCCAACCGGCTAGCGGGGGGCAATGAGCAGTTCTTC; cdr3_aa: CANRLAGGNEQFF
d_call: -; cdr3_length: 14; v_call: TRBV3-1/TRBV3-2; j_call: TRBJ1-5; clone_size: -; cdr3_nt: TGTGCCAGCAGCCAAGGACGGGGCAATCAGCCCCAGCATTTT; cdr3_aa: CASSQGRGNQPQHF
d_call: -; cdr3_length: 14; v_call: TRBV29-1; j_call: TRBJ2-3; clone_size: -; cdr3_nt: TGCAGCGTCAAGGGGAATTACGGCCCAGATACGCAGTATTTT; cdr3_aa: CSVKGNYGPDTQYF
d_call: -; cdr3_length: 11; v_call: TRBV7-6; j_call: TRBJ1-1; clone_size: -; cdr3_nt: TGTGCCAGCAGGTGGGCCACTGAAGCTTTCTTT; cdr3_aa: CASRWATEAFF
d_call: -; cdr3_length: 16; v_call: TRBV4-3; j_call: TRBJ1-6; clone_size: -; cdr3_nt: TGCGCCAGCAGCCAAGGGCCCAACCCTGAATACTCACCCCTCCACTTT; cdr3_aa: CASSQGPNPEYSPLHF
d_call: -; cdr3_length: 11; v_call: TRBV9; j_call: TRBJ2-1; clone_size: -; cdr3_nt: TGTGCCAGCAGCGTAGATCAGATGAAGTTCTTC; cdr3_aa: CASSVDQMKFF
d_call: -; cdr3_length: 14; v_call: TRBV5-8; j_call: TRBJ1-5; clone_size: -; cdr3_nt: TGTGCCAGCAGCTCAGGGGTGGGACATCAGCCCCAGCATTTT; cdr3_aa: CASSSGVGHQPQHF
d_call: -; cdr3_length: 13; v_call: TRBV7-8; j_call: TRBJ1-5; clone_size: -; cdr3_nt: TGTGCCAGCAGCCAGACAGAAAATCAGCCCCAGCATTTT; cdr3_aa: CASSQTENQPQHF
d_call: TRBD1; cdr3_length: 14; v_call: TRBV30; j_call: TRBJ1-5; clone_size: few; cdr3_nt: TGTGCCTGGAGGGCGGGACAGGGCAATCAGCCCCAGCATTTT; cdr3_aa: CAWRAGQGNQPQHF
d_call: TRBD1; cdr3_length: 14; v_call: TRBV11-2; j_call: TRBJ2-7; clone_size: -; cdr3_nt: TGTGCCAGCAGTCTGGACAGGGCTACGTACGAGCAGTACTTC; cdr3_aa: CASSLDRATYEQYF
d_call: TRBD1; cdr3_length: 14; v_call: TRBV13; j_call: TRBJ2-7; clone_size: -; cdr3_nt: TGTGCCAGCAGCTCCGCGGACAGGGCCAACGAGCAGTACTTC; cdr3_aa: CASSSADRANEQYF
d_call: -; cdr3_length: 13; v_call: TRBV7-9; j_call: TRBJ1-5; clone_size: -; cdr3_nt: TGTGCCAGCAGCCCGGTGGGGGGTCAGCCCCAGCATTTT; cdr3_aa: CASSPVGGQPQHF
d_call: -; cdr3_length: 14; v_call: TRBV5-1; j_call: TRBJ1-4; clone_size: -; cdr3_nt: TGCGCCAGCAGCCAGAACCTAGGAATTGAAAAACTGTTTTTT; cdr3_aa: CASSQNLGIEKLFF
d_call: -; cdr3_length: 13; v_call: TRBV30; j_call: TRBJ2-1; clone_size: -; cdr3_nt: TGTGCCTGGACTTTCAGCTCCTACAATGAGCAGTTCTTC; cdr3_aa: CAWTFSSYNEQFF
d_call: -; cdr3_length: 14; v_call: TRBV4-3; j_call: TRBJ1-5; clone_size: -; cdr3_nt: TGCGCCAGCAGCCAACATCTAAACAATCAGCCCCAGCATTTT; cdr3_aa: CASSQHLNNQPQHF
d_call: TRBD1; cdr3_length: 15; v_call: TRBV6-5; j_call: TRBJ1-5; clone_size: once; cdr3_nt: TGTGCCAGCAGTCAAATGGGGACAGAACGTCAGCCCCAGCATTTT; cdr3_aa: CASSQMGTERQPQHF
d_call: TRBD1; cdr3_length: 15; v_call: TRBV5-1; j_call: TRBJ2-2; clone_size: -; cdr3_nt: TGCGCCAGCAGCTTGTCAGGGGGATTCGCCGGGGAGCTGTTTTTT; cdr3_aa: CASSLSGGFAGELFF
d_call: TRBD2; cdr3_length: 15; v_call: TRBV7-9; j_call: TRBJ2-2; clone_size: -; cdr3_nt: TGTGCCAGCAGCCGAGCGGGGGATGGCACCGGGGAGCTGTTTTTT; cdr3_aa: CASSRAGDGTGELFF
d_call: -; cdr3_length: 14; v_call: TRBV15; j_call: TRBJ2-1; clone_size: -; cdr3_nt: TGTGCCACCAGACGGGGTATGTCAATCGATGAGCAGTTCTTC; cdr3_aa: CATRRGMSIDEQFF
d_call: TRBD1; cdr3_length: 15; v_call: TRBV11-2; j_call: TRBJ1-2; clone_size: -; cdr3_nt: TGTGCCAGCAGCGGAGTCCCCGGGACAGGGTTGACCTACACCTTC; cdr3_aa: CASSGVPGTGLTYTF
d_call: -; cdr3_length: 13; v_call: TRBV29-1; j_call: TRBJ1-5; clone_size: -; cdr3_nt: TGCAGCGTTGAGATGGCCAGCAATCAGCCCCAGCATTTT; cdr3_aa: CSVEMASNQPQHF
d_call: -; cdr3_length: 15; v_call: TRBV6-5; j_call: TRBJ2-1; clone_size: -; cdr3_nt: TGTGCCAGCAGGGAGGGGAAAAGAGGATACAATGAGCAGTTCTTC; cdr3_aa: CASREGKRGYNEQFF
d_call: -; cdr3_length: 14; v_call: TRBV9; j_call: TRBJ1-2; clone_size: -; cdr3_nt: TGTGCCAGCAGCGTAAGTCCAGAAAGCTATGGCTACACCTTC; cdr3_aa: CASSVSPESYGYTF
d_call: -; cdr3_length: 16; v_call: TRBV6-1; j_call: TRBJ2-2; clone_size: -; cdr3_nt: TGTGCCAGCAGTGAAGAGTACAGCTCTCACACCGGGGAGCTGTTTTTT; cdr3_aa: CASSEEYSSHTGELFF
d_call: -; cdr3_length: 15; v_call: TRBV5-8; j_call: TRBJ1-6; clone_size: -; cdr3_nt: TGTGCCAGCAGCCTCGTAGGAGGGACGAATTCACCCCTCCACTTT; cdr3_aa: CASSLVGGTNSPLHF
d_call: TRBD1; cdr3_length: 14; v_call: TRBV7-2; j_call: TRBJ1-6; clone_size: few; cdr3_nt: TGTGCCAGCAGCTCCGACAGGGGGTATTCACCCCTCCACTTT; cdr3_aa: CASSSDRGYSPLHF
d_call: TRBD1; cdr3_length: 14; v_call: TRBV27; j_call: TRBJ1-2; clone_size: few; cdr3_nt: TGTGCCAGCAGTACCAGGGGGAAGGACTATGGCTACACCTTC; cdr3_aa: CASSTRGKDYGYTF
d_call: -; cdr3_length: 18; v_call: TRBV5-6; j_call: TRBJ2-6; clone_size: -; cdr3_nt: TGTGCCAGCAGCTTGGCGGGAACTCAGCTTTCTGGGGCCAACGTCCTGACTTTC; cdr3_aa: CASSLAGTQLSGANVLTF
d_call: -; cdr3_length: 13; v_call: TRBV2; j_call: TRBJ1-4; clone_size: -; cdr3_nt: TGTGCCAGCACTGGGGACATCGATGAAAAACTGTTTTTT; cdr3_aa: CASTGDIDEKLFF
d_call: TRBD1; cdr3_length: 14; v_call: TRBV11-2; j_call: TRBJ2-7; clone_size: -; cdr3_nt: TGTGCCAGCAGCCCTAGGGGACAGTCTTCCGAGCAGTACTTC; cdr3_aa: CASSPRGQSSEQYF
d_call: TRBD1; cdr3_length: 15; v_call: TRBV19; j_call: TRBJ1-1; clone_size: -; cdr3_nt: TGTGCCAGTAGTTTACAGGGGGCTGTTCAAACTGAAGCTTTCTTT; cdr3_aa: CASSLQGAVQTEAFF